This entry lists 17 T cell receptor beta chains sequenced from one sample in a study of CXCR3-negative and CXCR3-positive naive CD8 T cells. Study findings and constraints: Hydrophobicity was higher for TRB CDR3s found in CXCR3-positive naive cells than in CXCR3-negative naive cells.

Their antigens remain unidentified. All TRB cDNA libraries came from 5' RACE performed with UMI labels. TCRdb reprocessed the 5' RACE reads and keeps a single row for each CDR3 protein, giving no DNA. This table lists about 6,200 distinct CDR3 sequences. Sequenced sample: naive CXCR3+ CD8+ T cells from blood. Subset of the sample: CD45RO-CCR7+CD27+CD95- naive CD8+ T cells expressing CXCR3 (TNR3+). These receptors were taken from a human donor in good health. Some clones in this sample may be carry-over from other donors' samples.

The J gene is TRBJ2-7, the V gene TRBV14; checking the TCRdb D call of TRBD1 is not possible without DNA. CDR1 and CDR2 (germline): SGHDN, FVKESK. This CDR3 has 15 residues. CDR3 loop: CASSLPGKPSYEQYF.

By frequency, this clonotype is medium-sized. This chain uses TRBV20-1 with TRBJ1-6; absent DNA, TCRdb's TRBD1 call cannot be checked. Germline loops: CDR1 DFQATT, CDR2 SNEGSKA (reference sequence). The CDR3 is 13 amino acids. The CDR3 reads CSATDREGSPLHF.

The CDR3 here is CSARDSAGGEYGYTF. The chain carries TRBV20-1 and TRBJ1-2; as DNA is missing, the TRBD1 call by TCRdb cannot be tested. The CDR3 totals 15 residues. CDR1 DFQATT and CDR2 SNEGSKA come from the germline V gene (reference sequence).

This clonotype is called medium-sized based on its frequency. The V call is TRBV20-1, the J call TRBJ1-2. Germline CDR1 and CDR2: DFQATT and SNEGSKA (reference sequence). The CDR3 has 13 residues. CDR3 region: CSARAAGLYGYTF.

This clonotype shows up as medium-sized by frequency. V is TRBV20-1 and J is TRBJ2-1; TCRdb's assignment of TRBD1 cannot be checked, as there is no DNA. Germline V gives CDR1 DFQATT, CDR2 SNEGSKA (reference sequence). This CDR3 has 18 amino acids. CDR3 sequence reads: CSARNPEPGQGNYNEQFF.

V usage is TRBV20-1 and J usage is TRBJ2-7; the D call from TCRdb, TRBD1, cannot be confirmed without DNA. The CDR3 sequence is 17 residues long. CDR1 is DFQATT and CDR2 is SNEGSKA in the germline V gene (reference sequence). This CDR3 reads CSARHPPLGSVAYEQYF.

This clonotype registers medium-sized by frequency. The gene calls are TRBV19 and TRBJ2-6; TCRdb names TRBD2, which stays unverified in the absence of DNA. This CDR3 region has 17 residues. CDR1 LNHDA and CDR2 SQIVND come from the germline V gene (reference sequence). CDR3 sequence reads: CASTRGREGAGANVLTF.

The V gene is TRBV4-2, the J gene TRBJ2-7; TCRdb reports TRBD2, a call that lacks DNA to check it against. The CDR3 extends over 19 amino acids. CDR1 and CDR2 from the germline V gene are LGHNA and YNFKEQ. The CDR3 sequence: CASNPRAPGLAGGPDEQYF.

The gene calls are TRBV13 and TRBJ2-1; TCRdb names TRBD2, which stays unverified in the absence of DNA. Germline loops: CDR1 PRHDT, CDR2 FYEKMQ (reference sequence). CDR3 length: 15 residues. Here the CDR3 reads CASSFRLAGDNEQFF.

V is TRBV27 and J is TRBJ1-5. Germline lookup yields CDR1 MNHEY and CDR2 SMNVEV (reference sequence). This CDR3 is built from 14 residues. CDR3 in amino acids: CASSLSDGHQPQHF.

By frequency, this clonotype is medium-sized. The chain is built from TRBV7-9 and TRBJ1-1; TCRdb's D call of TRBD1 is untestable without DNA. Germline V CDR1 and CDR2: SEHNR, FQNEAQ (reference sequence). CDR3 length: 18 amino acids. CDR3: CASSSSGTVESSDTEAFF.

Considering frequency, this clonotype is medium-sized. The rearrangement joins TRBV4-3 to TRBJ1-5; TCRdb picks TRBD1, but there is no DNA to check that call. This CDR3 has 15 residues. Germline CDR1 is LGHNA and CDR2 is YSLEER. CDR3 loop: CASSPWTGSNQPQHF.

By frequency, this clonotype registers medium-sized. This rearrangement joins TRBV29-1 to TRBJ1-3. There are 14 residues in the CDR3. Germline V CDR1 and CDR2: SQVTM, ANQGSEA. The chain's CDR3 is CSVWGQNSGNTIYF.

V is TRBV25-1 and J is TRBJ2-1. Germline V gene data show CDR1 as MGHDK and CDR2 as SYGVNS. This CDR3 region has 13 residues. The chain's CDR3 is CASSELQYNEQFF.

Its frequency marks this clonotype as medium-sized. This chain joins TRBV20-1 and TRBJ2-7; with no DNA, the TCRdb D assignment of TRBD1 cannot be verified. This CDR3 is 15 amino acids long. Germline lookup yields CDR1 DFQATT and CDR2 SNEGSKA (reference sequence). The CDR3 sequence is CSARDRGGSPYEQYF.

The V and J genes are TRBV29-1 and TRBJ1-1; TCRdb selects TRBD1, and the lack of DNA leaves this call unchecked. CDR3 length equals 12 residues. Germline assignment: CDR1 SQVTM and CDR2 ANQGSEA. CDR3: CSVEGESTEAFF.

The chain employs TRBV28 and TRBJ1-2; the D call from TCRdb, TRBD1, cannot be confirmed without DNA. The CDR3 is 15 amino acids. CDR1 MDHEN and CDR2 SYDVKM come from the germline V gene. CDR3: CASSNTRDRGYCYTF.